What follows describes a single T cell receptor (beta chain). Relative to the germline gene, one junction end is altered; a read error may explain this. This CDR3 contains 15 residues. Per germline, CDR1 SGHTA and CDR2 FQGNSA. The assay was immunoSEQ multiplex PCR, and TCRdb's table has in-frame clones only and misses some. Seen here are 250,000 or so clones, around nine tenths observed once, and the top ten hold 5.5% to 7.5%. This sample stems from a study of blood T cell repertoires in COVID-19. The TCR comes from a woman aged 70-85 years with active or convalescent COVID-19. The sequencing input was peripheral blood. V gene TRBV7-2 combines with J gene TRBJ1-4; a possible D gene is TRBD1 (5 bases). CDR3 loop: CASSPAGQTYEKLFF. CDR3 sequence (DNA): TGTGCCAGCAGCCCCGCTGGACAAACTTATGAAAAACTGTTTTTT.